This T cell receptor beta chain was recovered during a study of cytomegalovirus exposure and HLA in healthy donors. Study-level points and caveats: Excluded were some V segments that proved indistinguishable, including TRBV6-2 and TRBV6-3. Altogether, around 160 TCR beta chains were recorded as cytomegalovirus-associated. Sequences of the TCR beta chain were said to predict the HLA-A and HLA-B alleles of most subjects accurately.

CDR1 is MNHEY, CDR2 SMNVEV, per germline (reference sequence). The CDR3 totals 14 residues. Trimming took off 3 bases at V and 4 bases at J, with 12 bases between the two ends. The PCR was carried out with 60 Vbeta primers and 13 Jbeta primers. This table comes from immunoSEQ multiplex PCR, and its TCRdb copy is limited to in-frame clones, with some not included. This table holds about 120,000 clones, 82% found once. In the case of this clone: Its target is not known.

This sequence joins TRBV27 and TRBJ1-1, with D perhaps matching TRBD1 (5 bases). The specimen was PBMCs. This receptor was taken from a woman aged 18-29 years in good health and CMV-seronegative. This CDR3 is CASSLGGGITEAFF. CDR3 nucleotides: TGTGCCAGCAGTTTGGGTGGGGGGATCACTGAAGCTTTCTTT.